A single sample is the source of the 9 T cell receptor beta chains below, sequenced in a study of CD8 T cells in Susac syndrome. Reverse transcription of roughly 0.5 to 1 ug RNA was carried out with random hexamers. TCRdb reanalysed the immunoSEQ multiplex PCR reads using MiXCR and keeps one entry per CDR3 protein. The data show 100,000 to 150,000 distinct CDR3 sequences, 85% to 95% seen once. Material for sequencing was CD8+ T cells from PBMCs. The receptors derive from a human donor with multiple sclerosis.

The V gene is TRBV19, the J gene TRBJ2-7, with 10 bases aligning to TRBD2. CDR3 size: 14 residues. Germline CDR1 LNHDA, CDR2 SQIVND (reference sequence). After removal of 7 bases from V and 2 bases from J, the junction contained 5 bases not matched to a gene. In DNA, the CDR3 is TGTGCCAGTACTCCTAGCGGGGGCCCCTACGAGCAGTACTTC. It is translated as CASTPSGGPYEQYF.

This sequence joins TRBV7-9 and TRBJ2-1, with TRBD2 identical over 8 bases. Per germline, CDR1 SEHNR and CDR2 FQNEAQ (reference sequence). The CDR3 sequence is 18 residues long. The V and J ends lost 1 base and 4 bases, in that order; junction bases with no gene match: 12. Here the CDR3 reads CASSLEAGGAGDYNEQFF. In DNA, the CDR3 is TGTGCCAGCAGCTTAGAAGCCGGGGGGGCAGGTGATTACAATGAGCAGTTCTTC.

This chain connects TRBV4-1 to TRBJ1-6; D call uncertain. Germline V CDR1 and CDR2: MGHRA, YSYEKL. The CDR3 is 13 amino acids. V gave up 0 bases and J gave up 7 bases, with 4 bases separating them. The DNA of the CDR3 is TGCGCCAGCAGCCAAGATAGGAATTCACCCCTCCACTTT. Its translation is CASSQDRNSPLHF.

V gene TRBV4-1 combines with J gene TRBJ1-1; D gene ambiguous. From germline, CDR1 is MGHRA and CDR2 YSYEKL. The CDR3 runs 15 residues. V lost 1 base and J lost 1, with 10 bases in between. The chain's CDR3 is CASSQAGMENTEAFF. CDR3 in DNA: TGCGCCAGCAGCCAAGCCGGGATGGAGAACACTGAAGCTTTCTTT.

V and J are TRBV20-1 and TRBJ2-7, with D possibly TRBD1 on 6 matching bases. V was clipped by 6 bases and J by 3 bases, with 15 bases between them. Germline V gene data show CDR1 as DFQATT and CDR2 as SNEGSKA (reference sequence). This CDR3 spans 13 amino acids. CDR3 sequence: CSANTWTDYEQYF. The CDR3 DNA sequence: TGCAGTGCAAATACGTGGACAGACTACGAGCAGTACTTC.

The chain joins TRBV12-3 or TRBV12-4 to TRBJ2-7; a possible D gene is TRBD1 (5 bases). CDR3 length: 14 residues. V was clipped by 7 bases and J by 0 bases, with 13 bases between them. CDR3 coding DNA: TGTGCCAGCACCGACAGTACTATCTCCTACGAGCAGTACGTC. Protein product: CASTDSTISYEQYV.

The chain joins TRBV5-4 to TRBJ2-2; D unclear. Germline CDR1 reads SGHNT; CDR2 reads YYREEE (reference sequence). The V and J ends lost 4 bases and 4 bases respectively, with 11 bases between them. CDR3 length: 14 amino acids. The CDR3 DNA sequence: TGTGCCAGCAGCCTTACAGATATCACCGGGGAGCTGTTTTTT. Amino acids: CASSLTDITGELFF.

V usage is TRBV19 and J usage is TRBJ2-3; D remains ambiguous. Germline V gene data show CDR1 as LNHDA and CDR2 as SQIVND (reference sequence). The CDR3 sequence is 15 residues long. Trimming shortened V by 6 bases and J by 1 base, and 14 bases separated the two germline ends. The CDR3 sequence: CASRRTTFGTDTQYF. CDR3 bases: TGTGCCAGTAGACGAACTACATTTGGCACAGATACGCAGTATTTT.

The rearrangement uses TRBV18 and TRBJ1-1; 8 bases align to TRBD1. The germline CDR1 and CDR2 sequences are KGHSH and LQKENI. The junction had 6 bases not matched to a gene; V was cut back by 1 base and J by 5 bases. The CDR3 covers 15 residues. CDR3 protein: CASSPRRTGSTEAFF. The CDR3 region has the DNA TGTGCCAGCTCACCACGTAGGACAGGGTCGACTGAAGCTTTCTTT. The complete variable domain, with remaining parts taken from reference TRBV18 and TRBJ1-1, reads NAGVMQNPRHLVRRRGQEARLRCSPMKGHSHVYWYRQLPEEGLKFMVYLQKENIIDESGMPKERFSAEFPKEGPSILRIQQVVRGDSAAYFCASSPRRTGSTEAFFGQGTRLTVV.